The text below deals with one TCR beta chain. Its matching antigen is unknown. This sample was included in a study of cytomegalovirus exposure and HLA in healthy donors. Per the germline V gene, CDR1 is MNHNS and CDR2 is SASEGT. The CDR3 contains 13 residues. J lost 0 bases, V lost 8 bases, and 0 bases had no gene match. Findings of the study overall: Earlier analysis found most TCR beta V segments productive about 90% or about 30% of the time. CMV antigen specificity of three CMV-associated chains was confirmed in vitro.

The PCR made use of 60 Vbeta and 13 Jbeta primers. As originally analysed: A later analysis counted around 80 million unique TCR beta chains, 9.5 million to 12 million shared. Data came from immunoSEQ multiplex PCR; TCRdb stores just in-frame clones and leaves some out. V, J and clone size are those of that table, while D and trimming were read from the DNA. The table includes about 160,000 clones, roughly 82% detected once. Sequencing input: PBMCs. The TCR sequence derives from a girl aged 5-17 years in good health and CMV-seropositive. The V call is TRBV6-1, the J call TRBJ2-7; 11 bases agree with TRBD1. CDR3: CASGQGASYEQYF. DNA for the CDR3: TGTGCCAGCGGACAGGGGGCCTCCTACGAGCAGTACTTC.